This entry concerns a single T cell receptor beta chain. Germline values: CDR1 SGHNT, CDR2 YENEEA. The CDR3 is made up of 15 amino acids. V lost 3 bases to trimming and J lost 3 bases; unmatched junction nucleotides: 4. This sample stems from a study of blood T cell repertoires in COVID-19. Turning to the study itself: Samples of COVID-19 (acute and convalescent) were obtained from the United States, Italy and Spain. Nucleic acid was either cDNA or gDNA, and it came from T cells, B-cell-depleted T cells, or PBMCs.

In the original workflow: Reference gene primer amplification yielded estimated nucleated cell counts. The method was immunoSEQ multiplex PCR; TCRdb's version includes in-frame clones alone and lacks a portion of them. The V and J calls and clone size are taken from that table; D and trimming were inferred from the DNA. The sample carries approximately 170,000 clones, about 85% recorded once. Seattle's cohort entered during active infection and was followed longitudinally. The specimen sequenced was peripheral blood. The J gene is TRBJ2-1, the V gene TRBV11-3, with 8 bases fitting TRBD1. This receptor was identified in an elderly woman with COVID-19, enrolled during active disease. As DNA, the CDR3 is TGTGCCAGCAGCTTTAGCACAGGGGGCTACAATGAGCAGTTCTTC. As protein: CASSFSTGGYNEQFF. Variable domain in full (rest from reference TRBV11-3 and TRBJ2-1): EAGVVQSPRYKIIEKKQPVAFWCNPISGHNTLYWYLQNLGQGPELLIRYENEEAVDDSQLPKDRFSAERLKGVDSTLKIQPAELGDSAVYLCASSFSTGGYNEQFFGPGTRLTVL.